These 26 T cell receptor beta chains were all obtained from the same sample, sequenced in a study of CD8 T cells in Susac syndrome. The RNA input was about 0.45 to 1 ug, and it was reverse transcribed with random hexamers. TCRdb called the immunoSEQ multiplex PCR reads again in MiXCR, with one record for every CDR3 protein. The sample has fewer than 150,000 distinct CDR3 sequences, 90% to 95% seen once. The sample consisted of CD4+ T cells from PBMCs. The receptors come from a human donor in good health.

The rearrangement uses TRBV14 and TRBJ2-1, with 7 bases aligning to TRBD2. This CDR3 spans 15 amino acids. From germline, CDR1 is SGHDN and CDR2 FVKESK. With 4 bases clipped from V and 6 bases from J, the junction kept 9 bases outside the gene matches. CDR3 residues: CASSPVRLAPNEQFF. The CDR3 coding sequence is TGTGCCAGCAGCCCTGTTCGACTAGCCCCCAATGAGCAGTTCTTC.

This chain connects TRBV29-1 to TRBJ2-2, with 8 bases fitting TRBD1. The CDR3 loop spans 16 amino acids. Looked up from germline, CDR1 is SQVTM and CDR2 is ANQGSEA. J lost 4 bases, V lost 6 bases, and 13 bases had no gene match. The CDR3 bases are TGCAGCGTAGGGGAGGACAGGGAAAGTTTCACCGGGGAGCTGTTTTTT. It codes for CSVGEDRESFTGELFF.

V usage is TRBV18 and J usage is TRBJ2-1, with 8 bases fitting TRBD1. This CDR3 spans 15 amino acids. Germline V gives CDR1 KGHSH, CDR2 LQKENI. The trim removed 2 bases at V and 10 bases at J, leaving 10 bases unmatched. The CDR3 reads CASSPTLATGEEQFF. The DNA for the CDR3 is TGTGCCAGCTCACCAACTCTAGCGACAGGGGAGGAGCAGTTCTTC.

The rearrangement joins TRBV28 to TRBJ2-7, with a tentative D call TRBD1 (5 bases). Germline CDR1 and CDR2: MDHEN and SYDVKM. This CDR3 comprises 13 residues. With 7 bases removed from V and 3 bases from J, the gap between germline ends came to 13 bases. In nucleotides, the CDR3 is TGTGCCAGCATCGCAGGGCCCGACTACGAGCAGTACTTC. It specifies CASIAGPDYEQYF.

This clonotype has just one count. This chain's CDR3 is CASSEGPTNYGYTF. CDR3 DNA sequence: TGTGCCAGCAGTGAGGGGCCAACTAACTATGGCTACACCTTC. The chain employs TRBV6-4 and TRBJ1-2; D may be TRBD1 (5 bases). This CDR3 region has 14 residues. The V end lost 3 bases, the J end lost 0 bases, and 8 bases lay between the germline ends. Germline CDR1 reads MRHNA; CDR2 reads SNTAGT.

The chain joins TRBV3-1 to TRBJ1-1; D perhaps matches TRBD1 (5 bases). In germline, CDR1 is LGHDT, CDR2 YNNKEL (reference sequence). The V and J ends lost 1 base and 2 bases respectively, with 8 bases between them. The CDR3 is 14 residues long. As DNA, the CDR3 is TGTGCCAGCAGCCAAGGGACACTTAACACTGAAGCTTTCTTT. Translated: CASSQGTLNTEAFF.

The CDR3: CASRGLAANVLTF. The CDR3 DNA follows: TGTGCCAGCAGAGGACTAGCAGCCAACGTCCTGACTTTC. The chain recombines TRBV28 with TRBJ2-6, with TRBD2 matching 8 bases. The CDR3 covers 13 residues. Germline V gene lookup returns CDR1 MDHEN and CDR2 SYDVKM. The junction had 2 bases not matched to a gene; V was cut back by 6 bases and J by 7 bases.

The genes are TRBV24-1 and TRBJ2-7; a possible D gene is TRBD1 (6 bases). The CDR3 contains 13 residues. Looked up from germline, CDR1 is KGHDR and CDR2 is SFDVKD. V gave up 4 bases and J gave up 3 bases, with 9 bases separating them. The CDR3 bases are TGTGCCACCAGTGACCCGGGACACTACGAGCAGTACTTC. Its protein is CATSDPGHYEQYF.

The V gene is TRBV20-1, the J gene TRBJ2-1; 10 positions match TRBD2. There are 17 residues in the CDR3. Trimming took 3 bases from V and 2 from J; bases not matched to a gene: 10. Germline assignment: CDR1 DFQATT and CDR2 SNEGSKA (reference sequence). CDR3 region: CSASGLAGVQAYNEQFF. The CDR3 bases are TGCAGTGCTAGTGGTCTAGCGGGAGTACAAGCCTACAATGAGCAGTTCTTC.

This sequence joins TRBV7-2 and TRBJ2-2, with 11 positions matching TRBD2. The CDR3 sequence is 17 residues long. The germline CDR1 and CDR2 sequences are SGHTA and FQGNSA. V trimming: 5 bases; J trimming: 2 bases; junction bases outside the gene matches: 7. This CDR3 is CASSPRLAGGNTGELFF. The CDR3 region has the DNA TGTGCCAGCAGCCCCCGCCTAGCGGGAGGTAACACCGGGGAGCTGTTTTTT.

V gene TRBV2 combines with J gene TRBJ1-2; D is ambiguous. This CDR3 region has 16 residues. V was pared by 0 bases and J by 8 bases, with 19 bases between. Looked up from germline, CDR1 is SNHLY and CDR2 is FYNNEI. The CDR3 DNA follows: TGTGCCAGCAGTGAAGCGCTTCGGGCGGGTGCCAGGGGCTACACCTTC. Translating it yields CASSEALRAGARGYTF.

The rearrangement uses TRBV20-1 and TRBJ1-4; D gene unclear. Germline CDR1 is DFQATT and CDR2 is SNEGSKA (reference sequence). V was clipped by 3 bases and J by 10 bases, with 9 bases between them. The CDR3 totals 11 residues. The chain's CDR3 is CSASSARKLFF. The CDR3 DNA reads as TGCAGTGCTAGCTCCGCGCGAAAACTGTTTTTT.

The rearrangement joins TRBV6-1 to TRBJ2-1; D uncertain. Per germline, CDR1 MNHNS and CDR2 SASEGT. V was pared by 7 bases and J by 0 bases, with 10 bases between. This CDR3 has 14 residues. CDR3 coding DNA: TGTGCCAGCATGAAAAGAAGCTCCTACAATGAGCAGTTCTTC. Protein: CASMKRSSYNEQFF.

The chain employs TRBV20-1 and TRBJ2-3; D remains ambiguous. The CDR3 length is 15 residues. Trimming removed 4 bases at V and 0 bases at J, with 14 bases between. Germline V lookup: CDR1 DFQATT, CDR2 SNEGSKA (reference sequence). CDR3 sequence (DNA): TGCAGTGCTACGCCCCTACAATCTAGCACAGATACGCAGTATTTT. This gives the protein CSATPLQSSTDTQYF.

CDR3 DNA: TGTGCCAGCAGTTGGGACGGAGCGGTTAGAGGCTACACCTTC. Translated: CASSWDGAVRGYTF. V usage is TRBV2 and J usage is TRBJ1-2, with a possible D match to TRBD1 (5 bases). Germline V CDR1 and CDR2: SNHLY, FYNNEI. The V and J ends lost 5 bases and 8 bases respectively, with 18 bases between them. There are 14 residues in the CDR3. The full variable domain, rest sourced from reference TRBV2 and TRBJ1-2, is EPEVTQTPSHQVTQMGQEVILRCVPISNHLYFYWYRQILGQKVEFLVSFYNNEISEKSEIFDDQFSVERPDGSNFTLKIRSTKLEDSAMYFCASSWDGAVRGYTFGSGTRLTVV.

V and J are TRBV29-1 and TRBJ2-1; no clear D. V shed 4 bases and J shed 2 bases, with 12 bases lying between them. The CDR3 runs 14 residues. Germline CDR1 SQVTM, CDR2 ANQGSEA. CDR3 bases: TGCAGCGTTGGGGCCCAAGCCCCCTACAATGAGCAGTTCTTC. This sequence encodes CSVGAQAPYNEQFF.

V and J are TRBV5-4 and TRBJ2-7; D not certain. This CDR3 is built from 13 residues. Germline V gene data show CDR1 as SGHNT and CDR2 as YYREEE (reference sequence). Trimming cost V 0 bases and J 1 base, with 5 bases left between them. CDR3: CASSLVGSYEQYF. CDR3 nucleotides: TGTGCCAGCAGCTTGGTGGGGTCCTACGAGCAGTACTTC.

CDR3: CASSSRGGKERDQGYEQYF. DNA of the CDR3: TGCGCCAGCAGTTCTAGAGGGGGAAAGGAGCGGGACCAGGGCTACGAGCAGTACTTC. The chain joins TRBV23-1 to TRBJ2-7; maybe TRBD2 (7 bases). TRBV23-1 falls under the ORF class, with uncertain function. This CDR3 spans 19 amino acids. V gave up 5 bases and J gave up 3 bases, with 29 bases separating them.

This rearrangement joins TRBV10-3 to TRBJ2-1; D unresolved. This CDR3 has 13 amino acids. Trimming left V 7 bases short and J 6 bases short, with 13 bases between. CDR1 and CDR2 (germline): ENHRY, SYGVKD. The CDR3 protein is CAITDWSSNEQFF. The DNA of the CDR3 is TGTGCCATCACTGACTGGTCAAGCAATGAGCAGTTCTTC.

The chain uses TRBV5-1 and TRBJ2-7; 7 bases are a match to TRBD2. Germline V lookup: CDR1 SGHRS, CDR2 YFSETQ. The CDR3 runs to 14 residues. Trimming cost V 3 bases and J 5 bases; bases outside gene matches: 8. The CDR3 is CASSSSGKLDEQYF. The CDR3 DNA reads TGCGCCAGCAGCTCGAGCGGGAAACTGGACGAGCAGTACTTC.

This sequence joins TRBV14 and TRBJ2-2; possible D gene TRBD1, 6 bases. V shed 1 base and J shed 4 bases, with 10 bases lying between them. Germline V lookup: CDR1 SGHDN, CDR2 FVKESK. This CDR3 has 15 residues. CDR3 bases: TGTGCCAGCAGCCAAGGAGGGGGAATCACCGGGGAGCTGTTTTTT. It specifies CASSQGGGITGELFF.

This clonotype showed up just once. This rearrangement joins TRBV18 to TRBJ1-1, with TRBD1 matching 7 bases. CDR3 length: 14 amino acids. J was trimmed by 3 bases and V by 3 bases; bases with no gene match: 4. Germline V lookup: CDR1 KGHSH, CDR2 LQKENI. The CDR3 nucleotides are TGTGCCAGCTCACCGACCAGGGGGGACACTGAAGCTTTCTTT. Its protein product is CASSPTRGDTEAFF.

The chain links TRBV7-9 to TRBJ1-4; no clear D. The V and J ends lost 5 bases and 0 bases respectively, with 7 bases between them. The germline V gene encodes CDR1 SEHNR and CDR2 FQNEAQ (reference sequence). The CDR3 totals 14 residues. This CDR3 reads CASSPGTTNEKLFF. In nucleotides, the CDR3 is TGTGCCAGCAGCCCCGGGACAACTAATGAAAAACTGTTTTTT. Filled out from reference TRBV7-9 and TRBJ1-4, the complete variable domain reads DTGVSQNPRHKITKRGQNVTFRCDPISEHNRLYWYRQTLGQGPEFLTYFQNEAQLEKSRLLSDRFSAERPKGSFSTLEIQRTEQGDSAMYLCASSPGTTNEKLFFGSGTQLSVL.

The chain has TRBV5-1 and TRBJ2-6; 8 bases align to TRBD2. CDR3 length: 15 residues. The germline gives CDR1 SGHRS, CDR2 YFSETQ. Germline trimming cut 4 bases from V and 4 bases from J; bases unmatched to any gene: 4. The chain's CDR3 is CASSRLATGANVLTF. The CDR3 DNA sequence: TGCGCCAGCAGCCGACTAGCGACCGGGGCCAACGTCCTGACTTTC.

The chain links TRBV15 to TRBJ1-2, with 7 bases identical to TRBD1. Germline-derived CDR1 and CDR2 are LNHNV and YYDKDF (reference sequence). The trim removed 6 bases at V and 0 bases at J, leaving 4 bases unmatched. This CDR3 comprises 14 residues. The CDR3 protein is CATRPQGTNYGYTF. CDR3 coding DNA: TGTGCCACCAGGCCACAGGGGACTAACTATGGCTACACCTTC.

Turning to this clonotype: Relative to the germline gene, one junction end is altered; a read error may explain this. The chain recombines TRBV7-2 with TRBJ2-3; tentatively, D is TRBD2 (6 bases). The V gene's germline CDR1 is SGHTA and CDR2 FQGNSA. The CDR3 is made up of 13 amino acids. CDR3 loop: CASSTRDGRFTGF. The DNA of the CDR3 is TGTGCCAGCAGCACGCGGGACGGGAGATTCACTGGTTTT. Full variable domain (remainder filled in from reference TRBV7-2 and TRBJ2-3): GAGVSQSPSNKVTEKGKDVELRCDPISGHTALYWYRQSLGQGLEFLIYFQGNSAPDKSGLPSDRFSAERTGGSVSTLTIQRTQQEDSAVYLCASSTRDGRFTGFGPGTRLTVL.